This T cell receptor beta chain is drawn from a study of human T cells and chemical hapten exposure. Across the study: Diphenylcyclopropenone doses were given weekly to the scalps of patients across the roughly 22-week study.

Study-wide findings and caveats: Each of the donors had alopecia, so their immune responses may not resemble those of healthy people. Once DPC sensitization occurred, TCRs above 1 in 1000 frequency showed no change.

Time point in this sample: pre-sensitization, week 0. The treatment was: therapeutic diphenylcyclopropenone sensitization with weekly scalp DPC. Looked up from germline, CDR1 is LNHDA and CDR2 is SQIVND (reference sequence). This CDR3 region has 15 residues. Points on this clonotype: Its antigen is as yet unknown. Its ends do not fully match the called genes, so a read error is possible.

In TCRdb, the RACE reads were re-called with MiXCR into one record per CDR3 protein. The profile shows 270,000 or so distinct CDR3 sequences, roughly 7.4% of them singletons. The chain combines TRBV19 with TRBJ2-7, with D perhaps assigned TRBD1 or TRBD2 (6 bases each). Source: whole blood, taken in connection with sensitization to the hapten diphenylcyclopropenone (DPC). This clonotype was sampled from a young man with alopecia areata. Some clones in this sample may be carry-over from other donors' samples. The DNA of the CDR3 is TGTGTCAGTAGAAAGCAGGGGAGGCTGGGCTACGAGCAGTACTTC. Its translation is CVSRKQGRLGYEQYF. The full variable domain, in which reference TRBV19 and TRBJ2-7 provide the parts outside the CDR3, is DGGITQSPKYLFRKEGQNVTLSCEQNLNHDAMYWYRQDPGQGLRLIYYSQIVNDFQKGDIAEGYSVSREKKESFPLTVTSAQKNPTAFYLCVSRKQGRLGYEQYFGPGTRLTVT.